The present T cell receptor (beta chain) was sequenced within a study of CD8 T cells in Susac syndrome. Reverse transcription used roughly 0.5 to 1 ug RNA and random hexamers. Amplification of TCR beta CDR3 was carried out by immunoSEQ multiplex PCR, which covered 54 Vbeta and 13 Jbeta segments. TCRdb re-called the immunoSEQ multiplex PCR reads with MiXCR, one entry per CDR3 protein. The table includes around 230,000 distinct CDR3 sequences, around 95% detected once. The trim removed 5 bases at V and 4 bases at J, leaving 6 bases unmatched. CDR3 length: 15 amino acids. Germline assignment: CDR1 MNHNS and CDR2 SASEGT. From blood CD8+ and CD4+ T cells, the TCR beta chain was sequenced. The authors negatively isolated CD8+ and CD4+ T cells and FACS-enriched TEMRA cells.

The sequencing input was CD4+ T cells from PBMCs. The sequence came from a human donor with multiple sclerosis. This chain uses TRBV6-1 with TRBJ2-5; TRBD1 agrees at 11 bases. The CDR3, as DNA: TGTGCCAGCAGTCATGGGACAGGGGGTTTAGAGACCCAGTACTTC. Encoded protein: CASSHGTGGLETQYF.